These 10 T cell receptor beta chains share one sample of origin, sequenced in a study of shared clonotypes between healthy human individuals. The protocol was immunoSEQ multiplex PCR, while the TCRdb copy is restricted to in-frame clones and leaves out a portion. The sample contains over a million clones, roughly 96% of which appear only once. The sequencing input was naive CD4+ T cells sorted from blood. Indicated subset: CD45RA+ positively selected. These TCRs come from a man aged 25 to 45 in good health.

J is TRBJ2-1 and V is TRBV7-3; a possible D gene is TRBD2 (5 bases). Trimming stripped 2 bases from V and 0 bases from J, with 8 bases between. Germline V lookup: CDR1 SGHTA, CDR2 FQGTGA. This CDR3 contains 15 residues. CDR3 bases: TGTGCCAGCAGCTTAGGAGGTCCCTCCTACAATGAGCAGTTCTTC. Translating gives CASSLGGPSYNEQFF.

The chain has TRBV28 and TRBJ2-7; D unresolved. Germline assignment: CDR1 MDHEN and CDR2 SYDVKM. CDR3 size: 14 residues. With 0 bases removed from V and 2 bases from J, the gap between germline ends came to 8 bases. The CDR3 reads CASSLWGRTYEQYF. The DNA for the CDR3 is TGTGCCAGCAGTTTATGGGGCAGAACCTACGAGCAGTACTTC.

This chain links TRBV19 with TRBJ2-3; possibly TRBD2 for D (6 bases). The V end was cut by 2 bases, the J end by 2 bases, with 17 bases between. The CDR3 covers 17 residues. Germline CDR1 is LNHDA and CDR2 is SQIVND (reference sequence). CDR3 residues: CASSIPRDWRNTDTQYF. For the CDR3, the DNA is TGTGCCAGTAGTATACCTCGGGACTGGAGGAACACAGATACGCAGTATTTT. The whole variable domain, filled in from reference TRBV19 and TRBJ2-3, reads DGGITQSPKYLFRKEGQNVTLSCEQNLNHDAMYWYRQDPGQGLRLIYYSQIVNDFQKGDIAEGYSVSREKKESFPLTVTSAQKNPTAFYLCASSIPRDWRNTDTQYFGPGTRLTVL.

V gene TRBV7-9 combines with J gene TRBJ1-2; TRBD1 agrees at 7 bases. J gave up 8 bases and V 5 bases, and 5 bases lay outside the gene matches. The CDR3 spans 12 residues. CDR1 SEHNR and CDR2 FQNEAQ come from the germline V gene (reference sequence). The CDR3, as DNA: TGTGCCAGCAGCCTAGACAGGGAGGGCTACACCTTC. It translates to CASSLDREGYTF.

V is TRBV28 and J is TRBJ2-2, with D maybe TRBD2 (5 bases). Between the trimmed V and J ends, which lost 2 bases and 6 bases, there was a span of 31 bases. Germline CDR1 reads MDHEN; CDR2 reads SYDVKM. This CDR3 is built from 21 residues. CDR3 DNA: TGTGCCAGCAGTTTACCCGCCCCGACATGGGGTCGTAGTCTAGCCCCCGGGGAGCTGTTTTTT. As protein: CASSLPAPTWGRSLAPGELFF. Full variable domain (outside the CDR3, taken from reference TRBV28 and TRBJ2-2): DVKVTQSSRYLVKRTGEKVFLECVQDMDHENMFWYRQDPGLGLRLIYFSYDVKMKEKGDIPEGYSVSREKKERFSLILESASTNQTSMYLCASSLPAPTWGRSLAPGELFFGEGSRLTVL.

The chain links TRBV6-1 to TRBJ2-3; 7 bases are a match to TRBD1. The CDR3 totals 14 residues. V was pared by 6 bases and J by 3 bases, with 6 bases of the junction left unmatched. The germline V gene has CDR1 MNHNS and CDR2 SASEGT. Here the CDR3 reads CASRTRQGTDTQYF. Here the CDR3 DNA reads TGTGCCAGCAGGACCAGACAGGGTACAGATACGCAGTATTTT.

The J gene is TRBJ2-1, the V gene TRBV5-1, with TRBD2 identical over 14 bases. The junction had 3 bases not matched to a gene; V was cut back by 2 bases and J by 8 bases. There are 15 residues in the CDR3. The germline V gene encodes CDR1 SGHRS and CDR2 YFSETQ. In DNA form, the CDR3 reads TGCGCCAGCAGCTTTGGGACTAGCGGGAGCTATGAGCAGTTCTTC. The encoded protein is CASSFGTSGSYEQFF.

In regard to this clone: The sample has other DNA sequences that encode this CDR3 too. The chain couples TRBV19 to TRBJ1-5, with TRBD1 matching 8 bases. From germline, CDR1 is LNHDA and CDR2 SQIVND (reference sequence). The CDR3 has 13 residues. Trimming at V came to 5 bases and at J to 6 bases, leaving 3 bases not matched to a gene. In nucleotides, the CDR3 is TGTGCCAGTAGTCCGGACAGGGTTCAGCCCCAGCATTTT. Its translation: CASSPDRVQPQHF.

The CDR3 sequence: CASSLWWDSYNEQFF. The CDR3 DNA follows: TGTGCCAGCAGCTTATGGTGGGACTCCTACAATGAGCAGTTCTTC. The chain is built from TRBV7-2 and TRBJ2-1; D gene ambiguous. V was pared by 2 bases and J by 0 bases, with 8 bases between. Germline V gene data show CDR1 as SGHTA and CDR2 as FQGNSA. The CDR3 totals 15 residues.

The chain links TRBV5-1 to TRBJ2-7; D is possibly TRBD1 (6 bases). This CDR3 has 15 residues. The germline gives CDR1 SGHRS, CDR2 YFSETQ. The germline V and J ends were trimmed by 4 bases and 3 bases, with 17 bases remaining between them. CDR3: CASSLRGTQLYEQYF. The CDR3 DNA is TGCGCCAGCAGCCTCCGTGGGACACAACTCTACGAGCAGTACTTC. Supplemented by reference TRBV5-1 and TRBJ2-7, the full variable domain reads KAGVTQTPRYLIKTRGQQVTLSCSPISGHRSVSWYQQTPGQGLQFLFEYFSETQRNKGNFPGRFSGRQFSNSRSEMNVSTLELGDSALYLCASSLRGTQLYEQYFGPGTRLTVT.